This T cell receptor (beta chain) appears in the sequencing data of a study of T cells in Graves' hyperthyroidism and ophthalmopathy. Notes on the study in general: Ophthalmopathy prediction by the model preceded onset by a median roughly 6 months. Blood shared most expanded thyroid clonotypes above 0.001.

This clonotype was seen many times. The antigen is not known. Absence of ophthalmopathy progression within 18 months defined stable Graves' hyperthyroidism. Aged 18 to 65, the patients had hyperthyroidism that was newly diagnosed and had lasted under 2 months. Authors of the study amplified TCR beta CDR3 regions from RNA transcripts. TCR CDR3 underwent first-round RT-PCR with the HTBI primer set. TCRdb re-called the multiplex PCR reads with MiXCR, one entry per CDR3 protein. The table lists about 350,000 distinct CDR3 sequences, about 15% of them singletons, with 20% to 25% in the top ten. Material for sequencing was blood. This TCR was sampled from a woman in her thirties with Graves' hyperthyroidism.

Written as DNA, the CDR3 is TGTGCCAGCAGCTTACGAGGGTTGAATGAAAAACTGTTTTTT. This translates into CASSLRGLNEKLFF. The gene calls are TRBV7-2 and TRBJ1-4; D gene uncertain. CDR1 is SGHTA, CDR2 FQGNSA, per germline. This CDR3 has 14 amino acids. The V and J ends lost 2 bases and 5 bases respectively, with 9 bases between them.